This TCR beta chain was documented in a study of blood T cell repertoires in COVID-19. Profiling relied on immunoSEQ multiplex PCR, and the TCRdb table lists in-frame clones only, not all of them. The table lists roughly 250,000 clones, 70% to 85% of them singletons, with 0.7% to 1% in the top ten. This clone is a singleton in its sample. While infection was still active, Seattle patients were enrolled and then followed longitudinally. Trimming removed 3 bases at V and 8 bases at J, with 5 bases between. CDR3 length: 12 residues. Germline V gene lookup returns CDR1 SGHAT and CDR2 FQNNGV. Sequencing input: peripheral blood. V gene TRBV11-2 combines with J gene TRBJ1-6; D might be TRBD1 (5 bases). This clonotype originated in a human donor with COVID-19, enrolled during active disease. The donor label of this sample is uncertain. The CDR3 reads CASSFRDSPLHF. For the CDR3, the DNA is TGTGCCAGCAGCTTCAGGGATTCACCCCTCCACTTT.